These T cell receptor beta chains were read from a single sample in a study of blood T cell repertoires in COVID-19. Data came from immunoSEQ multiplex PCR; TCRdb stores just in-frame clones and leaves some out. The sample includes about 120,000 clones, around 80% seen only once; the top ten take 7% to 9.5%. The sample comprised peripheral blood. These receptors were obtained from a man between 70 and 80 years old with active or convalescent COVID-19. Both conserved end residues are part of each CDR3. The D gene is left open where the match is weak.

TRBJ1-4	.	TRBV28	CASSFMAGTNEKLFF
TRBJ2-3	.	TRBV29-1	CSASGTSTDTQYF
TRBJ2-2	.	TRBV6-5	CASRRDTTNTGELFF
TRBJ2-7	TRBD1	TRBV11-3	CASSALGQGYEQYF
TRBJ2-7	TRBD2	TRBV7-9	CASSLVLAGTYEQYF
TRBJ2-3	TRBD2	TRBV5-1	CASSFGGRLAGGADTQYF
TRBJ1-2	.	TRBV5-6	CASSLAGFGYTF
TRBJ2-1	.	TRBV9	CASSQQGALNNEQFF
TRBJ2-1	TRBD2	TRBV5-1	CASSLTSGASYNEQFF
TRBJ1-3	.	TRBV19	CASSMGQGQNTIYF
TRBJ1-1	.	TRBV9	CASSAYSGNTEAFF
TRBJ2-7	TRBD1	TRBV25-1	CASSRTGTAYEQYF
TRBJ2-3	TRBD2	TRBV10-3	CAISELAGEMAQYF
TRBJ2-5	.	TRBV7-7	CASSLDGGPGETQYF
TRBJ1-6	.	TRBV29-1	CSVEVGSRVHF
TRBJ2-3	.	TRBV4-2	CASSQGLADTQYF
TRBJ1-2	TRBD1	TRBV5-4	CASSQGTGGVYGYTF
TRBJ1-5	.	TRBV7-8	CASSLIGGDNQPQHF
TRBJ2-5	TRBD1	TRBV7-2	CASSLPSGTGAGTQYF
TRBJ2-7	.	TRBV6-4	CASSAGGPSYEQYF
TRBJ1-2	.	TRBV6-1	CASSEVQGNYGYTF
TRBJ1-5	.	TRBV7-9	CASSGDGRSAQHF
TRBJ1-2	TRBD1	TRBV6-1	CASSEGGTGPYGYTF
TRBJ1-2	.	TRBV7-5	CVRSLARQENTF
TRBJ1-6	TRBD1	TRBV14	CASSQLPDRRNSPLHF
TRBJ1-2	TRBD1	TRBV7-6	CASSKTGLVGYTF
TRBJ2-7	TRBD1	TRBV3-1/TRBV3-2	CASSLGTGDIYEQYF
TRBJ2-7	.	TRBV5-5	CASSFRQGPYEQYF
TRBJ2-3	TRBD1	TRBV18	CASSPTGSSTDTQYF
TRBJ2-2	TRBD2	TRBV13	CASSFRLAGNTGELFF
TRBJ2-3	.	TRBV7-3	CASSTQGDTQYF
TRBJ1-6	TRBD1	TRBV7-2	CASSLLGQGASPLHF
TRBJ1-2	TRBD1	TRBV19	CASSSRQGDYGYTF
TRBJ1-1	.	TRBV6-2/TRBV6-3	CASSYSPENTKAFF
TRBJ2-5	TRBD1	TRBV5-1	CASSSQGARETQYF
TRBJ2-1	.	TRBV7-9	CASSLGVGLAYNEQFF
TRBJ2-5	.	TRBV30	CAWSLQETQYF
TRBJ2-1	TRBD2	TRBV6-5	CASWSGRNYNEQFF
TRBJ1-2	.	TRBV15	CATSTIDSWGYTF
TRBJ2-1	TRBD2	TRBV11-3	CASSLERGLAGVLYNEQFF
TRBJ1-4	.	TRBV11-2	CASSLDLRVWEKLFF
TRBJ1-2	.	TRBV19	CASSITRGYGYTF
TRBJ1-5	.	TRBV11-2	CASSLAGEQPQHF
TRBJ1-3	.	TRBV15	CATSRDNTRASGNTIYF
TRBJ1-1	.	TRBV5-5	CASSFRSGDTEAFF
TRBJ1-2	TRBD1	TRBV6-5	CASSIRDRGRFGYTF
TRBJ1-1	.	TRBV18	CASSPRGVGGNTEAFF
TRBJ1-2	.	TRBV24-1	CATSDLPPKTYGYTF
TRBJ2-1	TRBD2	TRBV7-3	CASSLRGESYNEQFF
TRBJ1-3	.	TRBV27	CASNISGNTIYF
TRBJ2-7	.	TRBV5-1	CASSFQSDSYEQYF
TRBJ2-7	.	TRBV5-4	CASSLVGGRNEQYF
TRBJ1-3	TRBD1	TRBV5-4	CASSFGQGRGNTIYF
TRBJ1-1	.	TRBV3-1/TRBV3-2	CASSQGSLGTEAFF
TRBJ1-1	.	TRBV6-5	CASSSRVTEAFF
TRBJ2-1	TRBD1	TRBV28	CASRPTGASSYNEQFF
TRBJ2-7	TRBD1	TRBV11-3	CASSLGRQGFEQYF
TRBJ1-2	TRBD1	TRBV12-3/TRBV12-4	CASSTGQGGYTF
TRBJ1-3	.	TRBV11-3	CASSLDGRSGNTIYF